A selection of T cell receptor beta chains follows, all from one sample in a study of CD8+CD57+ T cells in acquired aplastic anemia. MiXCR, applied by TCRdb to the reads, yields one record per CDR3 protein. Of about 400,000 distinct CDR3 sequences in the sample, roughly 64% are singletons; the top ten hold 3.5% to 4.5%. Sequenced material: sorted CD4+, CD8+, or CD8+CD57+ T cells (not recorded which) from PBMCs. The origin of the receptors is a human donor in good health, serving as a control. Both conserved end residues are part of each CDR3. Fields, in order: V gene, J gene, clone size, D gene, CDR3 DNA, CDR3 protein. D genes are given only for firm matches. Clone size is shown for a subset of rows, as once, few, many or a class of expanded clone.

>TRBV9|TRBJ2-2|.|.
TGTGCCAGCAGCCAACGGCCCGGGGAGCTGTTTTTT
CASSQRPGELFF
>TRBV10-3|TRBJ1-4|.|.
TGTGCCAGCACCGTCCAGGCCTCCGTCGGGGAAAAACTGTTTTTT
CASTVQASVGEKLFF
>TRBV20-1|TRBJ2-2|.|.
TGCAGTGCTAGGGAAACCTATGGCTACACCGGGGAGCTGTTTTTT
CSARETYGYTGELFF
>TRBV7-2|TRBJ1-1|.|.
TGTGCCAGCAGCTTAGTTGCAGGGTCGGGAACTGAAGCTTTCTTT
CASSLVAGSGTEAFF
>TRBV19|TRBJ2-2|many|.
TGTGCCAGTAGCGGACAGACGAACACCGGGGAGCTGTTTTTT
CASSGQTNTGELFF
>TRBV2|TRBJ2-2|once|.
TGTGCCAGCAGCGTGTCTGGGCTTAACACCGGGGAGCTGTTTTTT
CASSVSGLNTGELFF
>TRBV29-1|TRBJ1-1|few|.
TGCAGCGGGAAAATGCAGAACACTGAAGCTTTCTTT
CSGKMQNTEAFF
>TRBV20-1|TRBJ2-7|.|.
TGCGGTGCTAGCGGCAGGGGCTACGAGCAGTACTTC
CGASGRGYEQYF
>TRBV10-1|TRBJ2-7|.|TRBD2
TGCGCCAGCGAAGCGGGGGCCTCCGATGAGCAGTACTTC
CASEAGASDEQYF
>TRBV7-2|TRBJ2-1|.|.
TGTGCCAGCAGCTTAGATCGAGGGACCTCCTACAATGAGCAGTTCTTC
CASSLDRGTSYNEQFF
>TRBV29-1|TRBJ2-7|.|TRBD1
TGCAGCGTCCCTATGACAGGGGGACTTGAGGAGCAGTACTTC
CSVPMTGGLEEQYF
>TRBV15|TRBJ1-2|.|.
TGTGCCACCAGCAGAGACCGGGACGGAATCTATGGCTACACCTTC
CATSRDRDGIYGYTF
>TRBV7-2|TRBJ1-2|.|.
TGTGCCAGCAGCATAGACATGGTTCAAGATGGCTACACCTTC
CASSIDMVQDGYTF
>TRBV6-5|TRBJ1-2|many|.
TGTGCCACCCATGTGGGCGTGGGAGTGAACTATGGCTACACCTTC
CATHVGVGVNYGYTF
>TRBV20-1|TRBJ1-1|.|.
TGCAGTGCTAGAGCGGGACTTTACACTGAAGCTTTCTTT
CSARAGLYTEAFF
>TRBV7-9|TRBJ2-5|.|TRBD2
TGTGCCAGCAGCTTAGCGGAGGGAGGGGAGATTAACCACTACTTC
CASSLAEGGEINHYF
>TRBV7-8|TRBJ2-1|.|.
TGTGCCAGCAGCTTAGCGGGGGGTTGGAAGGCTGAGCAGTTCTTC
CASSLAGGWKAEQFF
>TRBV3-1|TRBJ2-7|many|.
TGTGCCAGCAGCCACCACGGTCTCGGCGGTGAAGCCTACGAGCAGTACTTC
CASSHHGLGGEAYEQYF
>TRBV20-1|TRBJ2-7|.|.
TGCAGTGCTCTACGGATGGGGAACGAGCAGTACTTC
CSALRMGNEQYF
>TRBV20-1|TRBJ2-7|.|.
TGCAGTGCTAGAGATCCCTCTGGGCCCTACGAGCAGTACTTC
CSARDPSGPYEQYF
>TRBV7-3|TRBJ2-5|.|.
TGTGCCAGCAGCGAGGCGAGGGGTCGGGAGAGACAATACTTC
CASSEARGRERQYF
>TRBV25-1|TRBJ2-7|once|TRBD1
TGTGCCAGCAGATCGACAGGGGGCTCCTACGAGCAGTACTTC
CASRSTGGSYEQYF
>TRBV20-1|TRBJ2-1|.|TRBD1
TGCAGTGCTAGAGATCCGGGACAGGCCTACAATGAGCAGTTCTTC
CSARDPGQAYNEQFF
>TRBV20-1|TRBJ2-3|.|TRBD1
TGCAGTGCTAGGTTTTACAGGGGGCAGGGGAATACAGATACGCAGTATTTT
CSARFYRGQGNTDTQYF
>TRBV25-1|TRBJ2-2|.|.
TGTGCCAGCAGTGAACCCACCGGGGAGCTGTTTTTT
CASSEPTGELFF
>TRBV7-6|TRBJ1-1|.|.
TGTGCCAGCAGCTTAGACGGGTACGAGCAGGACTTCGGGTTT
CASSLDGYEQDFGF
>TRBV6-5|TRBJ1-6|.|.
TGTGCCAGCAGGAGGGGGGGCGAATCACCCCTCCACTTT
CASRRGGESPLHF
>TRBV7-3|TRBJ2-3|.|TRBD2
TGTGCCAGCAGCTTACGCGCGGGGGGTGGTACAGATACGCGGTATTTT
CASSLRAGGGTDTRYF
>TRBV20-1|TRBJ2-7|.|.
TGCAGTGCCACGAGGGGGTGCCGAGGCAACTTC
CSATRGCRGNF
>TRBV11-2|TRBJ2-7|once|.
TGTGCCAGCAGTCCCTTGGACTGGGGCAACTACGAGCAGTACTTC
CASSPLDWGNYEQYF
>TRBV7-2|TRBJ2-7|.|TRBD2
TGTGCCAGTAGGGGACTAGCGGGGGGTCTCTCCTACGAGCAGTACTTC
CASRGLAGGLSYEQYF
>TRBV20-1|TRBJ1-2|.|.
TGCAGTGCTCCCCGGGCAGAGGGCACTGAAACCTTC
CSAPRAEGTETF
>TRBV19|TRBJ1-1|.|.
TGTGCCACCACAGGTCCAAGCACTGAAGCTTTCTTT
CATTGPSTEAFF